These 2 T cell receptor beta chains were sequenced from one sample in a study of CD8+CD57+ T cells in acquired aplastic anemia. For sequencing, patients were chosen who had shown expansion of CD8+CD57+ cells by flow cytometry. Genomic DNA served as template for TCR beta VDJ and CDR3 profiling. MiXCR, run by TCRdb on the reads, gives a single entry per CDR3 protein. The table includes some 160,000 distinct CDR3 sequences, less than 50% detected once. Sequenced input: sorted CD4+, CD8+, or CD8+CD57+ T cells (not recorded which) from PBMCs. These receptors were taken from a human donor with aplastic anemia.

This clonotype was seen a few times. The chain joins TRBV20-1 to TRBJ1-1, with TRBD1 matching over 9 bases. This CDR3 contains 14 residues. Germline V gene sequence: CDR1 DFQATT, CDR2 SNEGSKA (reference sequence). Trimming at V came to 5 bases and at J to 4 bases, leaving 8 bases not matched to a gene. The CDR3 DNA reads TGCAGTGCTTCGACCGGGACAGGGCGCACTGAAGCTTTCTTT. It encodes CSASTGTGRTEAFF.

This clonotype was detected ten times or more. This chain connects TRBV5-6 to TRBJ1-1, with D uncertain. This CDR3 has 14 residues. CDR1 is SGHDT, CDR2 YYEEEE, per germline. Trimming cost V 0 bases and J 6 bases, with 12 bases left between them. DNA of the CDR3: TGTGCCAGCAGCTTGGCGCCCCTGGAATCTGAAGCTTTCTTT. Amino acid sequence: CASSLAPLESEAFF.